This T cell receptor beta chain was recorded in a study of Ad26.COV2.S vaccination and SARS-CoV-2 variants. The wider study: Among those in the COV1001 Ad26.COV2.S trial arm was the donor. Study findings and constraints: Reports say spike-specific CD8+ and CD4+ T cell responses covered substantial breadth after vaccination.

Documented treatment: 15 to 20 received Ad26.COV2.S at low or high dose, single or two shots; about 5 received placebo; per-sample allocation not given. Sampling took place 63 days after the first vaccine or placebo injection. A Boston donor was an adult aged 18-55 years. SARS-CoV-2 spike from the Wuhan strain was encoded by the vaccine, an Ad26 vector. Produced via immunoSEQ multiplex PCR; TCRdb's table is partial and in-frame only. The repertoire holds hundreds of thousands of clones, with around 89% as singletons. In the case of this clone: Its antigen is as yet unknown.

The sample was peripheral blood, taken in a trial of Ad26.COV2.S vaccine versus placebo. The receptor comes from a person between 18 and 60 years old who received the Ad26.COV2.S COVID-19 vaccine or a placebo.

The CDR3 is CATKYGEKLFF. As DNA, the CDR3 is TGTGCCACCAAATATGGGGAAAAACTGTTTTTT. The V gene is TRBV28, the J gene TRBJ1-4; no clear D. The V end lost 10 bases, the J end lost 8 bases, and 11 bases lay between the germline ends. The CDR3 is made up of 11 amino acids. The germline gives CDR1 MDHEN, CDR2 SYDVKM.